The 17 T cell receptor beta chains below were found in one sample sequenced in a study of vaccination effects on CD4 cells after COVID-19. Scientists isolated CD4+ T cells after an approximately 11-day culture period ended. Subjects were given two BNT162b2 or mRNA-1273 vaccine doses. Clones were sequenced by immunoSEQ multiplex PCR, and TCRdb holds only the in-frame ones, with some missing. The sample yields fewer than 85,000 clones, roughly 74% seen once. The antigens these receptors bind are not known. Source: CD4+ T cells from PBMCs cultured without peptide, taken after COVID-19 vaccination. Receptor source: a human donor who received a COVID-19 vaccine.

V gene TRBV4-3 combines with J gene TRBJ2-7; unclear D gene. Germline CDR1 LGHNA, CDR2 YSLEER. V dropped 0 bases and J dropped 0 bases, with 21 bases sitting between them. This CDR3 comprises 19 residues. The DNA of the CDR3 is TGCGCCAGCAGCCAAGAGACGGATGGCACAGAGACGGTCTCCTACGAGCAGTACGTC. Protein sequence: CASSQETDGTETVSYEQYV.

DNA of the CDR3: TGTGCCAGCAGTTACTCGAGTAAGGGGAGCAATCAGCCCCAGCATTTT. It encodes CASSYSSKGSNQPQHF. The chain couples TRBV6-5 to TRBJ1-5; possibly TRBD1 for D (5 bases). There are 16 residues in the CDR3. V lost 0 bases and J lost 1, with 10 bases in between. Per the germline V gene, CDR1 is MNHEY and CDR2 is SVGAGI.

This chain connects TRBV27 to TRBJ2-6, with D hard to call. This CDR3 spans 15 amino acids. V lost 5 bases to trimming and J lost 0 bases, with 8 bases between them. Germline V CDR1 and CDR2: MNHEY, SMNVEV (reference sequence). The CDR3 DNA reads TGTGCCAGCAGTAATCCGAGCTCTGGGGCCAACGTCCTGACTTTC. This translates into CASSNPSSGANVLTF. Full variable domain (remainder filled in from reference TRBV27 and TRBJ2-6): EAQVTQNPRYLITVTGKKLTVTCSQNMNHEYMSWYRQDPGLGLRQIYYSMNVEVTDKGDVPEGYKVSRKEKRNFPLILESPSPNQTSLYFCASSNPSSGANVLTFGAGSRLTVL.

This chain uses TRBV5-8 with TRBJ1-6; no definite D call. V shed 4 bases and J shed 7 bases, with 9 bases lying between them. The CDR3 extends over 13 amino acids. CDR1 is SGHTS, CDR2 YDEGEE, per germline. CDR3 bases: TGTGCCAGCAGCCTCGGGAGGAATTCACCCCTCCACTTT. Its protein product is CASSLGRNSPLHF.

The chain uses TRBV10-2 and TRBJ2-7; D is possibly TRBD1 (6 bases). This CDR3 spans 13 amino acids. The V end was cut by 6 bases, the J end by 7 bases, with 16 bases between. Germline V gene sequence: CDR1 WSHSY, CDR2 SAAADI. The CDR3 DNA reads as TGCGCCAGCAGGAACACAGGGCCGGGGGAGCAGTACGTC. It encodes CASRNTGPGEQYV.

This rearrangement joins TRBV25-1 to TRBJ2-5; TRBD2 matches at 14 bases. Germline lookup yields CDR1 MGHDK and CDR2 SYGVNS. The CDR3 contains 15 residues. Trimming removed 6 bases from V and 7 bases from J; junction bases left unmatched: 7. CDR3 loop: CASSRTSGGPGTQYF. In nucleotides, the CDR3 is TGTGCCAGCAGCCGGACTAGCGGGGGGCCGGGGACCCAGTACTTC.

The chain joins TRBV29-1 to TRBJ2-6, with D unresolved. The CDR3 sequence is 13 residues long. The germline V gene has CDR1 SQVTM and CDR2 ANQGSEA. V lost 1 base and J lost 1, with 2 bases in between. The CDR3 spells CSVEGSGANVLTF. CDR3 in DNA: TGCAGCGTTGAAGGGTCTGGGGCCAACGTCCTGACTTTC. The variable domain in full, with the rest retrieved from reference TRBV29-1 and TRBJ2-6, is SAVISQKPSRDICQRGTSLTIQCQVDSQVTMMFWYRQQPGQSLTLIATANQGSEATYESGFVIDKFPISRPNLTFSTLTVSNMSPEDSSIYLCSVEGSGANVLTFGAGSRLTVL.

The CDR3 is CASSRTLSSYEQYV. The CDR3 DNA sequence: TGTGCCAGCTCTCGGACGTTAAGCTCCTACGAGCAGTACGTC. The chain employs TRBV5-8 and TRBJ2-7; no firm D call. The CDR3 spans 14 residues. The germline V gene encodes CDR1 SGHTS and CDR2 YDEGEE. V lost 7 bases to trimming and J lost 0 bases, with 14 bases between them.

The CDR3 loop reads CASSRTSFGQYF. The DNA for the CDR3 is TGTGCCAGCAGCCGTACTAGCTTTGGGCAGTATTTT. V and J are TRBV12-3 or TRBV12-4 and TRBJ2-3, with TRBD2 as a possible D gene (6 bases). The CDR3 is 12 residues long. The V and J ends lost 6 bases and 11 bases respectively, with 15 bases between them.

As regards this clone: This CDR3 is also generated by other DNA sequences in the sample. CDR3 residues: CASSYSRDQPQHF. CDR3 sequence (DNA): TGTGCCAGCAGTTACTCTCGGGATCAGCCCCAGCATTTT. The V call is TRBV6-5, the J call TRBJ1-5; D remains ambiguous. The V and J ends lost 0 bases and 5 bases respectively, with 5 bases between them. This CDR3 has 13 amino acids. The germline gives CDR1 MNHEY, CDR2 SVGAGI.

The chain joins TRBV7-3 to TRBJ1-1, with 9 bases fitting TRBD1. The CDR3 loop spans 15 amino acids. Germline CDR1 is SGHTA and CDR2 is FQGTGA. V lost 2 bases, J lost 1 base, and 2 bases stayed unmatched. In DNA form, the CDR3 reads TGTGCCAGCAGCTTATCGGGACAGGGGAACACTGAAGCTTTCTTT. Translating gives CASSLSGQGNTEAFF.

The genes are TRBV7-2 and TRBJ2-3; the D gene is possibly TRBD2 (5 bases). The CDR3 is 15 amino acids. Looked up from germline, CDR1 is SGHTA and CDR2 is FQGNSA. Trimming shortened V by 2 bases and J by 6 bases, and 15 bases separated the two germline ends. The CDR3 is CASSLRGSSQDTQYF. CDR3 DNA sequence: TGTGCCAGCAGCTTACGCGGGTCAAGCCAGGATACGCAGTATTTT.

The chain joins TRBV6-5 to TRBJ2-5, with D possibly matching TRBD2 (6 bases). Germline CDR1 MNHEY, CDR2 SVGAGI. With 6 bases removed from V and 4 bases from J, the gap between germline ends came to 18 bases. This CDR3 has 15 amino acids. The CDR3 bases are TGTGCCAGCAGCCTTACGGGGACTCCGGCAGAGACCCAGTACTTC. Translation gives CASSLTGTPAETQYF.

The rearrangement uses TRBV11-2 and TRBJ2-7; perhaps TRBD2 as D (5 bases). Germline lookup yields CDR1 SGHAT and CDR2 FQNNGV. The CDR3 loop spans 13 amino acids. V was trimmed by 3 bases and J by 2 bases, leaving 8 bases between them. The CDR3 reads CASSLDFPYEQYV. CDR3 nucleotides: TGTGCCAGCAGCTTGGACTTCCCCTACGAGCAGTACGTC.

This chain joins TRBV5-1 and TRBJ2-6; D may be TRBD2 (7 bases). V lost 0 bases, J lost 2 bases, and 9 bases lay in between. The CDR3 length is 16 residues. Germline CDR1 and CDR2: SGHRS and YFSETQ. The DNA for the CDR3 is TGCGCCAGCAGCTTGGTGCGGGGGCCTGGGGCCAACGTCCTGACTTTC. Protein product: CASSLVRGPGANVLTF.

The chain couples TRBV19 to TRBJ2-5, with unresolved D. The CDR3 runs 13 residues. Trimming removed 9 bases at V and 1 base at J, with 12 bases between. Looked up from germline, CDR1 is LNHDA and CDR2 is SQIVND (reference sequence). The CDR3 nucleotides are TGTGCCAGCGGAAGAGAGCTCCAAGAGACCCAGTACTTC. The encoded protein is CASGRELQETQYF.

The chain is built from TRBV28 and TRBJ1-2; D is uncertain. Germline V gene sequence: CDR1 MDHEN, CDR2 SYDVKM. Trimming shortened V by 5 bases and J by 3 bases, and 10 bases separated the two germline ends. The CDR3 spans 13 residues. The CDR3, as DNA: TGTGCCAGCAGTCAGAACAAGGACTATGGCTACACCTTC. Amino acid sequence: CASSQNKDYGYTF.